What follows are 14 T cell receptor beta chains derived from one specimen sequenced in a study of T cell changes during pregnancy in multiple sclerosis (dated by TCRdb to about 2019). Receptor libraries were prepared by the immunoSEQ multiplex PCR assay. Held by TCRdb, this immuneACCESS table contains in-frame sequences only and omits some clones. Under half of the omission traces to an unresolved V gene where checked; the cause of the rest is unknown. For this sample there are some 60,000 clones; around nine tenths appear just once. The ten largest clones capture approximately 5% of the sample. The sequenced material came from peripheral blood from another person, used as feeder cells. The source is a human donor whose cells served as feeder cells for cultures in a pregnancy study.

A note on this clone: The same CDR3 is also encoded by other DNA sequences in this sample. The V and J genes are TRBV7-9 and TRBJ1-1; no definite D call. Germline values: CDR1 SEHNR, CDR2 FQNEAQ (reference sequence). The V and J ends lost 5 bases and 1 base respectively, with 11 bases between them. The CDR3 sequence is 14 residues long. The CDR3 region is CASSPRAQNTEAFF. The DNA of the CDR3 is TGTGCCAGCAGCCCCCGAGCCCAGAACACTGAAGCTTTCTTT.

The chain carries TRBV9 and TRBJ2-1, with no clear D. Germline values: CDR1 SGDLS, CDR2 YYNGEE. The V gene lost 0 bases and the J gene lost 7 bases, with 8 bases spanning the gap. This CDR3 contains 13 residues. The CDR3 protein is CASSVVPQNEQFF. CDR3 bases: TGTGCCAGCAGCGTAGTACCGCAAAATGAGCAGTTCTTC.

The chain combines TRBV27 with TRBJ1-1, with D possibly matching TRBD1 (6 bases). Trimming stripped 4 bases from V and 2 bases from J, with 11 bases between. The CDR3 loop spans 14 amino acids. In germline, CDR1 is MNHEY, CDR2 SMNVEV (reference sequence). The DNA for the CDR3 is TGTGCCAGCAGTTCCCCGGACAGAAACACTGAAGCTTTCTTT. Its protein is CASSSPDRNTEAFF.

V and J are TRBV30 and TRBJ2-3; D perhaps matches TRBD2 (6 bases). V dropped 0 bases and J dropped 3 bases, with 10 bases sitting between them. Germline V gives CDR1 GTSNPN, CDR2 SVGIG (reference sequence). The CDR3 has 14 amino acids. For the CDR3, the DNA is TGTGCCTGGAGTGTGGTGGGGGGAACAGATACGCAGTATTTT. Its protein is CAWSVVGGTDTQYF.

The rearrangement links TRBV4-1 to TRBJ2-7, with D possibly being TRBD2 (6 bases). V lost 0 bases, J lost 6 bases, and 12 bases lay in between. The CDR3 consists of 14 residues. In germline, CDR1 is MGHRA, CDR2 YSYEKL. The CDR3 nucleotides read TGCGCCAGCAGCCAAGATCGCGGGACCCCCGAGCAGTACTTC. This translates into CASSQDRGTPEQYF.

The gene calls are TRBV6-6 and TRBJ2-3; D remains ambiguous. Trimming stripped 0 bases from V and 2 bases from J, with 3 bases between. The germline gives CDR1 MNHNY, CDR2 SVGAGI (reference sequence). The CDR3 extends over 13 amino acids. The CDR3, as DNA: TGTGCCAGCAGTTACTCGGACACAGATACGCAGTATTTT. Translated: CASSYSDTDTQYF.

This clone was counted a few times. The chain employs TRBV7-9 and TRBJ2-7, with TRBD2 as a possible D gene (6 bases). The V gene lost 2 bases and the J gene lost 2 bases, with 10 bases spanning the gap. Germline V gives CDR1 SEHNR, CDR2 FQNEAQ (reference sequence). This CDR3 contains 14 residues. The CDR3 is CASSLRDWTYEQYF. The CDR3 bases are TGTGCCAGCAGCTTACGGGACTGGACCTACGAGCAGTACTTC.

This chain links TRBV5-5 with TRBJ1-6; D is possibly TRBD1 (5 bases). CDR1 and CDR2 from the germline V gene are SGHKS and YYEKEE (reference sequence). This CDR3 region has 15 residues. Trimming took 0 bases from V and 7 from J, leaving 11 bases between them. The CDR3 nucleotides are TGTGCCAGCAGCTTGGCGGAGGGACCCAATTCACCCCTCCACTTT. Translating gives CASSLAEGPNSPLHF.

The CDR3 nucleotides read TGTGCCAGTAGTATCCGACAGGGATCCACCGGGGAGCTGTTTTTT. As protein: CASSIRQGSTGELFF. This chain uses TRBV19 with TRBJ2-2; 7 nucleotides match TRBD1. Germline CDR1 is LNHDA and CDR2 is SQIVND (reference sequence). V was clipped by 3 bases and J by 4 bases; unmatched bases: 5. The CDR3 runs 15 residues.

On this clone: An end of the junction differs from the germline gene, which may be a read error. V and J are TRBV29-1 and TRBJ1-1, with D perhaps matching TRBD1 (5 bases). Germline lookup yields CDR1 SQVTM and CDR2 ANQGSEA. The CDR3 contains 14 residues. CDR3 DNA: TGCAGCGCTGAAAGTGGGGGTGGGAAGACTGAAGCTTTCTTT. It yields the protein CSAESGGGKTEAFF. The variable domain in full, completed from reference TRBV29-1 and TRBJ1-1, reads SAVISQKPSRDICQRGTSLTIQCQVDSQVTMMFWYRQQPGQSLTLIATANQGSEATYESGFVIDKFPISRPNLTFSTLTVSNMSPEDSSIYLCSAESGGGKTEAFFGQGTRLTVV.

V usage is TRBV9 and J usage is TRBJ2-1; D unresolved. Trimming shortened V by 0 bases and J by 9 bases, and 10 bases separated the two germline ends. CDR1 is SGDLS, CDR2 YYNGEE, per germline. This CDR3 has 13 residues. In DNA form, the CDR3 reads TGTGCCAGCAGCGTAGGGGGTAAGGCTGAGCAGTTCTTC. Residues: CASSVGGKAEQFF.

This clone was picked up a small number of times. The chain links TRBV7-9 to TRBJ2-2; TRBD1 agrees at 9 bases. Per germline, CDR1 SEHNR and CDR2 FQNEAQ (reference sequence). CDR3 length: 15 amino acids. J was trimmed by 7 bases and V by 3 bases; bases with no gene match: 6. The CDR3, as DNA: TGTGCCAGCAGCTTTACAGGGGGCTCCAGCGGGGAGCTGTTTTTT. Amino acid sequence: CASSFTGGSSGELFF.

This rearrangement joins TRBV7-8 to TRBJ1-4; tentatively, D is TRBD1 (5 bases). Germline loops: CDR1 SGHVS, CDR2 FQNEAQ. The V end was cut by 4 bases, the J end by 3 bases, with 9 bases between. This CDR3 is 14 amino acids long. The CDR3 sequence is CASSSGTANEKLFF. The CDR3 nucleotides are TGTGCCAGCAGCTCCGGGACGGCTAATGAAAAACTGTTTTTT.

CDR3 coding DNA: TGTGCCTGGAGGGACAGGGGGCTCCACGGAACTAATGAAAAACTGTTTTTT. Its translation: CAWRDRGLHGTNEKLFF. This chain joins TRBV30 and TRBJ1-4, with 11 bases aligning to TRBD1. Germline loops: CDR1 GTSNPN, CDR2 SVGIG (reference sequence). V was pared by 3 bases and J by 1 base, with 7 bases of the junction left unmatched. CDR3 length equals 17 residues.